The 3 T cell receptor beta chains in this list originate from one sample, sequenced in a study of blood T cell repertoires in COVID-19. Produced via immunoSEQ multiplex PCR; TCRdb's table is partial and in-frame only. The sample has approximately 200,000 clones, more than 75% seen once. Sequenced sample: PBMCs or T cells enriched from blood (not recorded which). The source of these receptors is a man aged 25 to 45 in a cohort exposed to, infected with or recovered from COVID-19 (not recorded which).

The CDR3 DNA reads TGTGCCAGCAGCCGTAGCTCCTACGAGCAGTACTTC. Amino acid sequence: CASSRSSYEQYF. The chain has TRBV7-2 and TRBJ2-7; D remains ambiguous. V was trimmed by 5 bases and J by 0 bases, leaving 5 bases between them. CDR1 and CDR2 from the germline V gene are SGHTA and FQGNSA. CDR3 size: 12 residues.

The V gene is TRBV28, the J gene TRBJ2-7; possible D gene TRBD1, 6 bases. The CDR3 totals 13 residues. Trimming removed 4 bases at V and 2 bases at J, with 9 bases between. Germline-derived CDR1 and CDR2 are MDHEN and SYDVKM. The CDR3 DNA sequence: TGTGCCAGCAGTTGGACAGCCACCTACGAGCAGTACTTC. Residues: CASSWTATYEQYF.

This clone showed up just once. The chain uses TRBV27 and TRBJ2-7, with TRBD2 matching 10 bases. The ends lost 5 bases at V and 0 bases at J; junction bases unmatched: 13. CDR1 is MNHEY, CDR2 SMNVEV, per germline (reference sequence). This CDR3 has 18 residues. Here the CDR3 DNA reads TGTGCCAGCAGTCCCCACCAACTAGCGGGGTTCTACTCCTACGAGCAGTACTTC. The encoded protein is CASSPHQLAGFYSYEQYF.